These 30 T cell receptor beta chains came from one sample sequenced in a study of shared clonotypes between healthy human individuals. Here immunoSEQ multiplex PCR was the method, and the copy in TCRdb shows in-frame clones only, minus some. The sample yields 450,000 to 600,000 clones, 79% seen once. The sequencing sample was made of PBMCs. Every receptor here comes from a woman aged 35 to 49 in good health. Some clones in this sample may be carry-over from other donors' samples.

V usage is TRBV2 and J usage is TRBJ1-4; the D gene is possibly TRBD1 (6 bases). The CDR3 covers 13 residues. Germline V gene data show CDR1 as SNHLY and CDR2 as FYNNEI. Trimming removed 7 bases at V and 5 bases at J, with 11 bases between. Here the CDR3 DNA reads TGTGCCAGCAAAGGACAGCCAAATGAAAAACTGTTTTTT. It codes for CASKGQPNEKLFF.

The chain has TRBV19 and TRBJ2-1, with no clear D. Germline CDR1 and CDR2: LNHDA and SQIVND (reference sequence). The CDR3 is 15 residues long. Trimming cost V 7 bases and J 0 bases, with 13 bases left between them. CDR3 sequence (DNA): TGTGCCAGTAAGGAAGCTCGGAGCTCCTACAATGAGCAGTTCTTC. As protein: CASKEARSSYNEQFF.

As regards this clone: Being one base from a much bigger clone, this may be a read error. The chain has TRBV11-2 and TRBJ1-1, with D uncertain. The CDR3 runs to 12 residues. Per the germline V gene, CDR1 is SGHAT and CDR2 is FQNNGV. Trimming cost V 4 bases and J 1 base, with 4 bases left between them. Here the CDR3 DNA reads TGTGCCAGCAGCTCCCAGAACACTGAAGCTTTCTTT. Encoded protein: CASSSQNTEAFF.

The rearrangement uses TRBV2 and TRBJ2-4, with D perhaps TRBD2 (6 bases). CDR1 is SNHLY, CDR2 FYNNEI, per germline. With 7 bases removed from V and 5 bases from J, the gap between germline ends came to 21 bases. The CDR3 sequence is 16 residues long. CDR3 sequence reads: CASIPLGGRGENIQYF. The CDR3 DNA reads as TGTGCCAGCATTCCCCTTGGGGGGAGAGGGGAAAACATTCAGTACTTC.

The chain uses TRBV6-6 and TRBJ2-7; 10 bases match TRBD1. CDR3 length: 15 residues. From germline, CDR1 is MNHNY and CDR2 SVGAGI (reference sequence). J lost 4 bases, V lost 2 bases, and 5 bases had no gene match. The CDR3 here is CASSYGQGVDYEQYF. The CDR3, as DNA: TGTGCCAGCAGTTACGGACAGGGGGTTGATTACGAGCAGTACTTC.

This chain links TRBV27 with TRBJ2-2, with 9 bases identical to TRBD1. The V gene's germline CDR1 is MNHEY and CDR2 SMNVEV (reference sequence). Germline trimming cut 3 bases from V and 4 bases from J; bases unmatched to any gene: 9. This CDR3 comprises 17 residues. The DNA for the CDR3 is TGTGCCAGCAGTTTGGTCCCAAGACAGGGGGGCACCGGGGAGCTGTTTTTT. It translates to CASSLVPRQGGTGELFF.

About this clone: Other DNA sequences of this sample code for an identical CDR3. The rearrangement uses TRBV18 and TRBJ2-3; tentative D call: TRBD2 (5 bases). The CDR3 loop spans 13 amino acids. Germline assignment: CDR1 KGHSH and CDR2 LQKENI. With 0 bases removed from V and 6 bases from J, the gap between germline ends came to 7 bases. This CDR3 is CASSPPGADTQYF. The CDR3 bases are TGTGCCAGCTCACCACCGGGAGCGGATACGCAGTATTTT.

Many counts were recorded for this clone. The gene calls are TRBV21-1 and TRBJ1-5; TRBD1 is taken as the D call from the table, unchecked against the DNA. TRBV21-1 is classified as a pseudogene. This CDR3 contains 19 residues. The CDR3, as DNA: TGTGCCAGCAGCAAAGAGGTCCCGGGACATTCCGGAGGCAATCAGCCCCAGCATTTT. This gives the protein CASSKEVPGHSGGNQPQHF.

This clone was recorded once. The chain is built from TRBV7-3 and TRBJ2-1, with D hard to call. There are 13 residues in the CDR3. Germline values: CDR1 SGHTA, CDR2 FQGTGA. Trimming shortened V by 4 bases and J by 9 bases, and 13 bases separated the two germline ends. The CDR3 reads CASSSPALGEQFF. The CDR3 DNA sequence: TGTGCCAGCAGCTCCCCGGCCCTGGGTGAGCAGTTCTTC.

V usage is TRBV19 and J usage is TRBJ2-5; 12 bases align to TRBD2. V was pared by 4 bases and J by 4 bases, with 4 bases of the junction left unmatched. This CDR3 contains 15 residues. Germline V lookup: CDR1 LNHDA, CDR2 SQIVND (reference sequence). CDR3 nucleotide sequence: TGTGCCAGTAGTAGGACTAGCGGGAATGTAGAGACCCAGTACTTC. This encodes CASSRTSGNVETQYF.

Notes on this clone: At one boundary the junction diverges from the germline segment, which might be a read error. The chain links TRBV10-2 to TRBJ2-1, with D possibly called TRBD1 or TRBD2 (7 bases each). Germline lookup yields CDR1 WSHSY and CDR2 SAAADI. The CDR3 has 14 residues. CDR3 in amino acids: CATQGGTTYNERFF. CDR3 DNA sequence: TGCGCCACTCAGGGGGGGACTACCTACAATGAGCGGTTCTTC.

To note about this clone: A read error may explain this, as a much larger clone is one base away. The CDR3 carries no conserved terminal phenylalanine or tryptophan, so it likely arises from a read error. This chain links TRBV5-1 with TRBJ1-1; 7 bases are a match to TRBD1. The ends lost 4 bases at V and 0 bases at J; junction bases unmatched: 3. The CDR3 length is 14 residues. In germline, CDR1 is SGHRS, CDR2 YFSETQ. The CDR3 nucleotides read TGCGCCAGCAGCACGGGACAGATGAACACTGAAGCTTTCTCT. Its protein is CASSTGQMNTEAFS.

A note on this clone: This CDR3 is also generated by other DNA sequences in the sample. V is TRBV6-4 and J is TRBJ2-3, with a tentative D call TRBD1 (8 bases). The CDR3 runs to 15 residues. V gave up 5 bases and J gave up 1 base, with 13 bases separating them. The germline CDR1 and CDR2 sequences are MRHNA and SNTAGT. The CDR3 here is CASSSTGGGTDTQYF. The CDR3, as DNA: TGTGCCAGCAGTTCCACAGGGGGGGGCACAGATACGCAGTATTTT.

As to this clone: The same CDR3 is also encoded by other DNA sequences in this sample. The V call is TRBV30, the J call TRBJ2-3; the match to TRBD2 covers 9 bases. CDR1 GTSNPN and CDR2 SVGIG come from the germline V gene (reference sequence). The CDR3 has 13 residues. V lost 2 bases and J lost 3; bases outside the gene matches: 0. CDR3 nucleotide sequence: TGTGCCTGGAGTAGCGGGAGGACAGATACGCAGTATTTT. This encodes CAWSSGRTDTQYF.

The chain recombines TRBV7-2 with TRBJ2-3; 9 nucleotides line up with TRBD2. Germline lookup yields CDR1 SGHTA and CDR2 FQGNSA. The CDR3 spans 17 residues. Trimming removed 2 bases from V and 6 bases from J; junction bases left unmatched: 12. This chain's CDR3 is CASSLFYSGLAGDTQYF. The CDR3 nucleotides read TGTGCCAGCAGCTTATTTTATAGTGGGCTAGCGGGGGATACGCAGTATTTT.

This rearrangement joins TRBV4-3 to TRBJ2-7; 7 nucleotides agree with TRBD2. The CDR3 covers 14 residues. V shed 4 bases, J shed 2 bases, and the junction held 5 bases outside the gene matches. Germline V lookup: CDR1 LGHNA, CDR2 YSLEER. CDR3 amino acids: CASSRVSGPYEQYF. CDR3 sequence (DNA): TGCGCCAGCAGCCGGGTTAGCGGGCCCTACGAGCAGTACTTC.

Here the CDR3 reads CASSPHQRAEEQFF. CDR3 nucleotides: TGTGCCAGCTCACCACACCAGCGCGCCGAGGAGCAGTTCTTC. The V and J genes are TRBV18 and TRBJ2-1; D uncertain. V was trimmed by 1 base and J by 10 bases, leaving 14 bases between them. The germline gives CDR1 KGHSH, CDR2 LQKENI. CDR3 length: 14 amino acids.

The genes are TRBV9 and TRBJ2-2; D not certain. Germline CDR1 is SGDLS and CDR2 is YYNGEE. Trimming stripped 4 bases from V and 4 bases from J, with 14 bases between. CDR3 length equals 15 residues. As DNA, the CDR3 is TGTGCCAGCAGCTCAGACCTGTCGGGCACCGGGGAGCTGTTTTTT. Translated, it gives CASSSDLSGTGELFF.

This chain connects TRBV7-9 to TRBJ1-4; the D is unclear. Per the germline V gene, CDR1 is SEHNR and CDR2 is FQNEAQ (reference sequence). This CDR3 contains 10 residues. Trimming cost V 6 bases and J 7 bases, with 3 bases left between them. CDR3 protein: CASRGEKLFF. The CDR3 DNA follows: TGTGCCAGCAGAGGTGAAAAACTGTTTTTT.

Only a few counts were recorded for this clone. The chain is built from TRBV10-3 and TRBJ2-3; 16 nucleotides agree with TRBD2. The V gene's germline CDR1 is ENHRY and CDR2 SYGVKD. The CDR3 totals 17 residues. J lost 6 bases, V lost 4 bases, and 7 bases had no gene match. The CDR3 DNA sequence: TGTGCCATCAGTGCGGGACTAGCGGGAGGGGGTCGCGATACGCAGTATTTT. It codes for CAISAGLAGGGRDTQYF.

This clone was seen only a few times. Other nucleotide sequences from this sample produce the same CDR3. This chain connects TRBV19 to TRBJ1-5; D is uncertain. With 1 base removed from V and 2 bases from J, the gap between germline ends came to 9 bases. From germline, CDR1 is LNHDA and CDR2 SQIVND (reference sequence). The CDR3 is 15 residues long. The chain's CDR3 is CASSIGGGGNQPQHF. CDR3 sequence (DNA): TGTGCCAGTAGTATAGGGGGAGGCGGCAATCAGCCCCAGCATTTT.

This sequence joins TRBV18 and TRBJ1-1, with unresolved D. V dropped 1 base and J dropped 2 bases, with 17 bases sitting between them. Germline V gives CDR1 KGHSH, CDR2 LQKENI. This CDR3 is 17 amino acids long. CDR3 amino acids: CASSPQSMFERNTEAFF. In nucleotides, the CDR3 is TGTGCCAGCTCACCACAATCCATGTTCGAGCGAAACACTGAAGCTTTCTTT.

This clone was seen more than once but under ten times. The genes are TRBV5-8 and TRBJ2-1; 10 bases line up with TRBD2. The CDR3 totals 15 residues. J gave up 15 bases and V 2 bases, and 14 bases lay outside the gene matches. CDR1 and CDR2 (germline): SGHTS, YDEGEE. CDR3 sequence: CASSFDGSGRPRRFF. The CDR3 DNA reads TGTGCCAGCAGCTTCGATGGTAGCGGGAGGCCCCGGCGGTTCTTC.

The rearrangement joins TRBV11-3 to TRBJ1-1; D is unclear. Trimming cost V 1 base and J 4 bases, with 7 bases left between them. The CDR3 length is 13 residues. Germline CDR1 reads SGHNT; CDR2 reads YENEEA. CDR3: CASSLGDITEAFF. The CDR3 nucleotides read TGTGCCAGCAGCTTAGGAGACATCACTGAAGCTTTCTTT.

Comment on this clone: Other DNA sequences within the sample encode an identical CDR3. This sequence joins TRBV6-4 and TRBJ1-1; a weak D match, TRBD1 (6 bases). V was trimmed by 4 bases and J by 4 bases, leaving 10 bases between them. CDR3 length: 13 amino acids. Per germline, CDR1 MRHNA and CDR2 SNTAGT. CDR3 DNA sequence: TGTGCCAGCAGTGCCGGCAGGGGCACTGAAGCTTTCTTT. As protein: CASSAGRGTEAFF.

The table lists this clone with many counts. The chain employs TRBV28 and TRBJ1-2; TRBD1 matches 7 bases. Trimming took 5 bases from V and 0 from J; bases not matched to a gene: 6. This CDR3 has 15 residues. Germline V gene lookup returns CDR1 MDHEN and CDR2 SYDVKM. The CDR3 loop reads CASSPRDSSNYGYTF. The CDR3 nucleotides read TGTGCCAGCAGTCCTCGGGACAGCTCTAACTATGGCTACACCTTC.

The chain is built from TRBV4-2 and TRBJ2-7; possible D gene TRBD2, 6 bases. V lost 5 bases to trimming and J lost 2 bases, with 16 bases between them. Germline CDR1 reads LGHNA; CDR2 reads YNFKEQ. The CDR3 has 15 residues. In nucleotides, the CDR3 is TGTGCCAGCAGCTTAGCGCAGGGAGGCACCTACGAGCAGTACTTC. Residues: CASSLAQGGTYEQYF.

CDR3 region: CASSEGDTAATNEKLFF. DNA of the CDR3: TGTGCCAGCAGTGAAGGGGACACGGCAGCAACTAATGAAAAACTGTTTTTT. The rearrangement uses TRBV2 and TRBJ1-4; D is possibly TRBD1 (6 bases). The V end was cut by 1 base, the J end by 0 bases, with 12 bases between. Germline CDR1 reads SNHLY; CDR2 reads FYNNEI. The CDR3 has 17 residues.

A remark on this clone: The same CDR3 also results from other DNA sequences found in this sample. This rearrangement joins TRBV5-1 to TRBJ2-3; TRBD2 matches at 9 bases. The V gene end was trimmed by 0 bases and the J gene end by 1 base; junction bases not matched to a gene: 0. The CDR3 covers 15 residues. The germline V gene encodes CDR1 SGHRS and CDR2 YFSETQ. The CDR3 is CASSLVAGGTDTQYF. CDR3 DNA sequence: TGCGCCAGCAGCTTGGTAGCGGGAGGCACAGATACGCAGTATTTT.

The V call is TRBV5-1, the J call TRBJ2-1; TRBD2 aligns across 11 bases. The CDR3 is 15 amino acids. In germline, CDR1 is SGHRS, CDR2 YFSETQ. With V trimmed by 4 bases and J by 4 bases, 4 bases remained unmatched. The CDR3 sequence: CASSPVAGGYNEQFF. The CDR3, as DNA: TGCGCCAGCAGCCCCGTAGCGGGAGGGTACAATGAGCAGTTCTTC. Looking up the rest from reference TRBV5-1 and TRBJ2-1 gives the full variable domain: KAGVTQTPRYLIKTRGQQVTLSCSPISGHRSVSWYQQTPGQGLQFLFEYFSETQRNKGNFPGRFSGRQFSNSRSEMNVSTLELGDSALYLCASSPVAGGYNEQFFGPGTRLTVL.